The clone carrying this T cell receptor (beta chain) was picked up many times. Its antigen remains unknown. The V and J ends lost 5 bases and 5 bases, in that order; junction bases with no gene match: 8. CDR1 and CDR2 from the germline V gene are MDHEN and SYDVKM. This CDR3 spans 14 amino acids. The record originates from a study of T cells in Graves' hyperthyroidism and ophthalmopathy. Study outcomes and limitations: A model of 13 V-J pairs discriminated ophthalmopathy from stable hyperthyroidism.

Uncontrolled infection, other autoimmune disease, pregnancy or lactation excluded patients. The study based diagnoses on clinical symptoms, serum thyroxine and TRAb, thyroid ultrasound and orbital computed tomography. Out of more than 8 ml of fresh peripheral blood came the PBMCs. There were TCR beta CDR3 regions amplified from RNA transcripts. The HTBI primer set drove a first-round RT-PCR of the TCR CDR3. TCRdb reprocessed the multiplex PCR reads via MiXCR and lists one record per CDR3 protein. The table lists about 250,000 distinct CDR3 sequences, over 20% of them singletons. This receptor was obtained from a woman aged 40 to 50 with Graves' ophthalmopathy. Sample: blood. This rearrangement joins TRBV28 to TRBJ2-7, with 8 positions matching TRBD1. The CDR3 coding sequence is TGTGCCAGCAGTCCGAGGACAGGGAACCACGAGCAGTACTTC. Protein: CASSPRTGNHEQYF.